This T cell receptor (beta chain) was documented in a study of T cell responses to AZD1222 COVID-19 vaccine. The V gene's germline CDR1 is SGHNT and CDR2 YYREEE (reference sequence). This CDR3 region has 16 residues. The V segment lost 3 bases and the J segment 5 bases; nucleotides outside the gene matches: 3. Sequencing was performed with immunoSEQ multiplex PCR; in TCRdb, only in-frame clones are kept and a portion is missing. This sample yields 130,000 to 150,000 clones, of which more than 85% are seen a single time; about 2.1% belongs to the top ten. This receptor was taken from an adult in good health. This specimen was peripheral blood, taken on day 0 of AZD1222 vaccination. V is TRBV5-4 and J is TRBJ2-3, with TRBD2 matching over 16 bases. This CDR3 reads CASSSGLAGGGDTQYF. DNA of the CDR3: TGTGCCAGCAGCTCGGGACTAGCGGGGGGGGGAGATACGCAGTATTTT.